Presented here are 27 T cell receptor beta chains from one specimen sequenced in a study of Ad26.COV2.S vaccination and SARS-CoV-2 variants. Stated treatment: 19 received Ad26.COV2.S at low or high dose, single or two shots; 5 received placebo; per-sample allocation not given. The study sampled participants on day 63 after the first vaccine or placebo injection. Here immunoSEQ multiplex PCR was the method, and the copy in TCRdb shows in-frame clones only, minus some. The sample carries about 480,000 clones, roughly 89% recorded once. This specimen consisted of peripheral blood, obtained in a trial of Ad26.COV2.S vaccine versus placebo. These receptors all stem from a person aged 18-60 years who received the Ad26.COV2.S COVID-19 vaccine or a placebo.

The chain joins TRBV30 to TRBJ1-5, with D maybe TRBD1 (5 bases). CDR3 size: 15 residues. The germline V gene has CDR1 GTSNPN and CDR2 SVGIG (reference sequence). Trimming left V 0 bases short and J 4 bases short, with 13 bases between. The CDR3 loop reads CAWSVQDVSNQPQHF. The CDR3, as DNA: TGTGCCTGGAGTGTACAGGACGTAAGTAATCAGCCCCAGCATTTT.

The chain recombines TRBV30 with TRBJ1-1; 7 positions agree with TRBD1. This CDR3 is 15 amino acids long. V lost 1 base, J lost 0 bases, and 5 bases stayed unmatched. CDR1 and CDR2 from the germline V gene are GTSNPN and SVGIG (reference sequence). CDR3 amino acids: CAWSARQGVNTEAFF. The CDR3 DNA reads as TGTGCCTGGAGTGCCCGACAGGGTGTGAACACTGAAGCTTTCTTT.

The CDR3 DNA reads TGTGCCTGGAGGGGACAGGGGGCATATACGCAGTATTTT. Protein sequence: CAWRGQGAYTQYF. The rearrangement joins TRBV30 to TRBJ2-3; 12 nucleotides match TRBD1. V lost 3 bases and J lost 7; bases outside the gene matches: 2. The germline gives CDR1 GTSNPN, CDR2 SVGIG (reference sequence). The CDR3 spans 13 residues.

This clone was recorded only once. The rearrangement links TRBV19 to TRBJ2-3; D gene uncertain. The CDR3 is 13 amino acids. The ends were cut back, 5 bases at V and 9 bases at J, with 15 bases in the middle. Germline V gives CDR1 LNHDA, CDR2 SQIVND (reference sequence). The CDR3 is CASSVGPRWTQYF. The CDR3 nucleotides read TGTGCCAGTAGTGTAGGACCCCGTTGGACGCAGTATTTT.

The genes are TRBV4-2 and TRBJ2-1; D not certain. CDR1 and CDR2 from the germline V gene are LGHNA and YNFKEQ. V was pared by 0 bases and J by 9 bases, with 6 bases between. The CDR3 extends over 12 amino acids. This CDR3 is CASSQDAPEQFF. The CDR3 nucleotides are TGTGCCAGCAGCCAAGATGCCCCTGAGCAGTTCTTC.

The rearrangement uses TRBV30 and TRBJ2-1; 11 nucleotides match TRBD2. The V segment lost 1 base and the J segment 4 bases; nucleotides outside the gene matches: 6. Germline CDR1 reads GTSNPN; CDR2 reads SVGIG (reference sequence). The CDR3 has 16 amino acids. For the CDR3, the DNA is TGTGCCTGGAGTGAACTCTTAGCGGGAGGGTACAATGAGCAGTTCTTC. Translation: CAWSELLAGGYNEQFF.

V and J are TRBV2 and TRBJ2-7; 7 bases match TRBD1. Germline CDR1 and CDR2: SNHLY and FYNNEI. Unmatched junction bases numbered 12, after V lost 3 bases and J lost 7 bases. The CDR3 is 15 amino acids. The DNA of the CDR3 is TGTGCCAGCAGTGACGTGACAGGGATGGTATTAGAGCAGTACTTC. This translates into CASSDVTGMVLEQYF.

V and J are TRBV7-9 and TRBJ1-1; TRBD1 matches 8 bases. With 3 bases clipped from V and 1 base from J, the junction kept 4 bases outside the gene matches. CDR3 length equals 15 residues. The germline V gene encodes CDR1 SEHNR and CDR2 FQNEAQ (reference sequence). The chain's CDR3 is CASSFRGQGNTEAFF. CDR3 DNA: TGTGCCAGCAGCTTCAGGGGGCAGGGGAACACTGAAGCTTTCTTT. The full variable domain, rest sourced from reference TRBV7-9 and TRBJ1-1, is DTGVSQNPRHKITKRGQNVTFRCDPISEHNRLYWYRQTLGQGPEFLTYFQNEAQLEKSRLLSDRFSAERPKGSFSTLEIQRTEQGDSAMYLCASSFRGQGNTEAFFGQGTRLTVV.

This clone occurred once. The chain is built from TRBV19 and TRBJ1-5, with D maybe TRBD1 (5 bases). The CDR3 has 16 residues. Germline V lookup: CDR1 LNHDA, CDR2 SQIVND (reference sequence). V shed 3 bases and J shed 3 bases, with 15 bases lying between them. This CDR3 reads CASSMLAQGLNQPQHF. CDR3 nucleotides: TGTGCCAGTAGTATGTTGGCCCAGGGCCTCAATCAGCCCCAGCATTTT.

The chain uses TRBV5-6 and TRBJ2-6, with D perhaps TRBD2 (5 bases). With 2 bases removed from V and 1 base from J, the gap between germline ends came to 16 bases. The CDR3 covers 18 residues. CDR1 and CDR2 from the germline V gene are SGHDT and YYEEEE. The DNA of the CDR3 is TGTGCCAGCAGCTTTTTGGCGGCGGGTGGATCTGGGGCCAACGTCCTGACTTTC. Translated: CASSFLAAGGSGANVLTF.

CDR3 sequence reads: CASQSDRLAGSGETQYF. In DNA form, the CDR3 reads TGCGCCAGCCAGAGTGATCGACTAGCGGGATCGGGAGAGACCCAGTACTTC. The chain recombines TRBV10-1 with TRBJ2-5; 11 nucleotides align to TRBD2. J lost 4 bases, V lost 8 bases, and 15 bases had no gene match. The germline V gene has CDR1 WNHNN and CDR2 SYGVQD (reference sequence). The CDR3 covers 17 residues.

The chain employs TRBV19 and TRBJ2-4; TRBD2 agrees at 12 bases. V was pared by 1 base and J by 7 bases, with 17 bases of the junction left unmatched. Germline V lookup: CDR1 LNHDA, CDR2 SQIVND (reference sequence). This CDR3 region has 20 residues. For the CDR3, the DNA is TGTGCCAGTAGTATAGGCCCCACCTCCATACTAGCGGGAGGACTCAACATTCAGTACTTC. Translation: CASSIGPTSILAGGLNIQYF. Using reference TRBV19 and TRBJ2-4 for the parts outside the CDR3, the full variable domain is DGGITQSPKYLFRKEGQNVTLSCEQNLNHDAMYWYRQDPGQGLRLIYYSQIVNDFQKGDIAEGYSVSREKKESFPLTVTSAQKNPTAFYLCASSIGPTSILAGGLNIQYFGAGTRLSVL.

This clone came up once. The chain has TRBV7-8 and TRBJ1-2, with TRBD1 matching over 9 bases. The CDR3 contains 14 residues. V lost 0 bases to trimming and J lost 8 bases; unmatched junction nucleotides: 4. CDR1 and CDR2 from the germline V gene are SGHVS and FQNEAQ. The CDR3 coding sequence is TGTGCCAGCAGCTTAGCCGGGACAGGGCGAGGCTACACCTTC. Translating it yields CASSLAGTGRGYTF. Filled out from reference TRBV7-8 and TRBJ1-2, the complete variable domain reads GAGVSQSPRYKVAKRGQDVALRCDPISGHVSLFWYQQALGQGPEFLTYFQNEAQLDKSGLPSDRFFAERPEGSVSTLKIQRTQQEDSAVYLCASSLAGTGRGYTFGSGTRLTVV.

The chain uses TRBV5-1 and TRBJ2-1; no clear D gene. Germline V CDR1 and CDR2: SGHRS, YFSETQ. Trimming left V 0 bases short and J 5 bases short, with 15 bases between. This CDR3 region has 16 residues. Here the CDR3 reads CASSLARRNTNNEQFF. For the CDR3, the DNA is TGCGCCAGCAGCTTGGCCCGTCGAAACACAAACAATGAGCAGTTCTTC.

This clone was observed a few times. V is TRBV10-3 and J is TRBJ2-6, with TRBD1 as a possible D gene (5 bases). This CDR3 comprises 20 residues. CDR1 is ENHRY, CDR2 SYGVKD, per germline. Trimming removed 3 bases at V and 0 bases at J, with 21 bases between. CDR3 sequence (DNA): TGTGCCATCAGTGACGTCCAAAGGCAGGGCCTATCCTCTGGGGCCAACGTCCTGACTTTC. Translated: CAISDVQRQGLSSGANVLTF.

The chain has TRBV30 and TRBJ1-1; a weak D match, TRBD1 (6 bases). V was shortened by 2 bases and J by 4 bases, with 8 bases between the two germline ends. There are 12 residues in the CDR3. Looked up from germline, CDR1 is GTSNPN and CDR2 is SVGIG (reference sequence). The CDR3 DNA follows: TGTGCCTGGAGTCTAGGGGGCACTGAAGCTTTCTTT. Encoded protein: CAWSLGGTEAFF. Filled out from reference TRBV30 and TRBJ1-1, the complete variable domain reads SQTIHQWPATLVQPVGSPLSLECTVEGTSNPNLYWYRQAAGRGLQLLFYSVGIGQISSEVPQNLSASRPQDRQFILSSKKLLLSDSGFYLCAWSLGGTEAFFGQGTRLTVV.

The rearrangement joins TRBV6-2 or TRBV6-3 to TRBJ1-5; 7 positions match TRBD1. Germline V CDR1 and CDR2: MNHEY, SVGEGT. The CDR3 totals 14 residues. J lost 4 bases, V lost 5 bases, and 5 bases had no gene match. DNA of the CDR3: TGTGCCAGCAGTCGGACAGGCCATAATCAGCCCCAGCATTTT. Translating gives CASSRTGHNQPQHF.

In this sample, this clone turned up once. The V gene is TRBV29-1, the J gene TRBJ1-5, with D maybe TRBD1 (6 bases). Germline CDR1 is SQVTM and CDR2 is ANQGSEA. V lost 6 bases and J 4 bases, leaving 10 bases between the germline ends. CDR3 length: 12 amino acids. The CDR3 is CSVLQGNQPQHF. The CDR3 DNA is TGCAGCGTCCTACAGGGAAATCAGCCCCAGCATTTT.

This chain connects TRBV19 to TRBJ1-2; D may be TRBD1 (6 bases). There are 14 residues in the CDR3. Germline values: CDR1 LNHDA, CDR2 SQIVND (reference sequence). Trimming pared 7 bases from V and 5 bases from J, leaving 17 bases between. The CDR3 DNA follows: TGTGCCAGTAATCCTGGACAGTCTTCGTATGGCTACACCTTC. Translating gives CASNPGQSSYGYTF. Looking up the rest from reference TRBV19 and TRBJ1-2 gives the full variable domain: DGGITQSPKYLFRKEGQNVTLSCEQNLNHDAMYWYRQDPGQGLRLIYYSQIVNDFQKGDIAEGYSVSREKKESFPLTVTSAQKNPTAFYLCASNPGQSSYGYTFGSGTRLTVV.

As DNA, the CDR3 is TGTGCCAGCAGCGCCAACCAATATAGCAATCAGCCCCAGCATTTT. Amino acids: CASSANQYSNQPQHF. The rearrangement uses TRBV5-7 and TRBJ1-5; D not resolved. Being an ORF, TRBV5-7 has a function that is uncertain. The CDR3 has 15 residues. Trimming shortened V by 4 bases and J by 0 bases, and 11 bases separated the two germline ends.

The genes are TRBV19 and TRBJ2-1; 13 bases fit TRBD2. This CDR3 region has 14 residues. V lost 9 bases to trimming and J lost 9 bases; unmatched junction nucleotides: 8. The germline V gene encodes CDR1 LNHDA and CDR2 SQIVND (reference sequence). The CDR3 region is CASRRTSGSLEQFF. The CDR3 coding sequence is TGTGCCAGCCGAAGGACTAGCGGGAGTCTTGAGCAGTTCTTC.

The CDR3 nucleotides read TGCGCCAGCAGCTCTGGGGACAGGAACACTGAAGCTTTCTTT. It codes for CASSSGDRNTEAFF. The chain uses TRBV5-1 and TRBJ1-1; 7 bases align to TRBD1. V dropped 3 bases and J dropped 1; count of bases not matched to a gene: 3. The germline gives CDR1 SGHRS, CDR2 YFSETQ. The CDR3 is 14 residues long.

This chain connects TRBV19 to TRBJ1-4, with D maybe TRBD1 (5 bases). The V and J ends lost 5 bases and 8 bases respectively, with 21 bases between them. From germline, CDR1 is LNHDA and CDR2 SQIVND (reference sequence). The CDR3 length is 16 residues. CDR3 sequence (DNA): TGTGCCAGTAGTGCTACCGGGAGATCCGAGGGGGAAAAACTGTTTTTT. Protein: CASSATGRSEGEKLFF.

The chain joins TRBV15 to TRBJ2-1; 7 bases line up with TRBD2. The CDR3 has 14 amino acids. Germline CDR1 is LNHNV and CDR2 is YYDKDF (reference sequence). J was trimmed by 5 bases and V by 6 bases; bases with no gene match: 7. The CDR3 DNA sequence: TGTGCCACCAGGACTAGCAGGGTCAACAATGAGCAGTTCTTC. This codes for CATRTSRVNNEQFF. Together with reference TRBV15 and TRBJ2-1, the CDR3 gives the full variable domain: DAMVIQNPRYQVTQFGKPVTLSCSQTLNHNVMYWYQQKSSQAPKLLFHYYDKDFNNEADTPDNFQSRRPNTSFCFLDIRSPGLGDTAMYLCATRTSRVNNEQFFGPGTRLTVL.

V usage is TRBV7-6 and J usage is TRBJ1-2; perhaps TRBD1 as D (6 bases). Trimming pared 4 bases from V and 6 bases from J, leaving 21 bases between. The germline gives CDR1 SGHVS, CDR2 FNYEAQ. This CDR3 contains 16 residues. CDR3 region: CASSSSGAATFHGYTF. Written as DNA, the CDR3 is TGTGCCAGCAGCTCGTCAGGGGCGGCCACCTTTCATGGCTACACCTTC.

The genes are TRBV4-3 and TRBJ1-5; unclear D gene. The V end lost 1 base, the J end lost 0 bases, and 7 bases lay between the germline ends. This CDR3 is 15 amino acids long. Germline CDR1 and CDR2: LGHNA and YSLEER. The CDR3 reads CASSQGVFSNQPQHF. Here the CDR3 DNA reads TGCGCCAGCAGCCAAGGAGTGTTTAGCAATCAGCCCCAGCATTTT.

The V and J genes are TRBV4-1 and TRBJ2-1, with D perhaps TRBD2 (5 bases). Germline CDR1 MGHRA, CDR2 YSYEKL. V was shortened by 7 bases and J by 4 bases, with 11 bases between the two germline ends. The CDR3 covers 13 residues. CDR3 DNA: TGCGCCAGCACCGGGATAGGATACAATGAGCAGTTCTTC. Encoded protein: CASTGIGYNEQFF.